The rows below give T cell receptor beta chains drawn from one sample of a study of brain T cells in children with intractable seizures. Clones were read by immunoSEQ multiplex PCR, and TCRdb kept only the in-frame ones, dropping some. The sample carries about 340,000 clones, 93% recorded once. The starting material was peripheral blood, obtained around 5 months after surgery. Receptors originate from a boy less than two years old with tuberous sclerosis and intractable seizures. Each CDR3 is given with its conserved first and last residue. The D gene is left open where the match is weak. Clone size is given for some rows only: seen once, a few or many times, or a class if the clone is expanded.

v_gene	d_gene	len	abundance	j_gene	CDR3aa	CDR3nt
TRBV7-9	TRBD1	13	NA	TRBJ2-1	CASSVSQGDEQFF	TGTGCCAGCAGCGTATCACAGGGGGATGAGCAGTTCTTC
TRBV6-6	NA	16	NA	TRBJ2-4	CASCNAETLAKNIQYF	TGTGCCAGCTGTAACGCGGAAACTCTAGCCAAAAACATTCAGTACTTC
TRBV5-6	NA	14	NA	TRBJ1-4	CASSLDREVEKLFF	TGTGCCAGCAGCTTGGATAGGGAGGTTGAAAAACTGTTTTTT
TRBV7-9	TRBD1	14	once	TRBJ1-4	CASRWTGANEKLFF	TGTGCCAGCAGATGGACAGGGGCTAATGAAAAACTGTTTTTT
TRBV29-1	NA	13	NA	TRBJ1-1	CSVEKGMNTEAFF	TGCAGCGTTGAAAAAGGAATGAACACTGAAGCTTTCTTT
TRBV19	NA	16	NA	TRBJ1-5	CASSIVGNSYNQPQHF	TGTGCCAGTAGTATAGTTGGAAATTCGTACAATCAGCCCCAGCATTTT
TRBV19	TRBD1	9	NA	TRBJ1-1	CAAGGEAFF	TGTGCCGCAGGGGGCGAGGCTTTCTTT
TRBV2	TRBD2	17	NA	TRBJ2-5	CASSEFGTSGFQETQYF	TGTGCCAGCAGTGAATTTGGGACTAGCGGTTTTCAAGAGACCCAGTACTTC
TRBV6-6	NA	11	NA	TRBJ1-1	CASRTVLGAFF	TGTGCCAGCAGAACCGTTCTAGGAGCTTTCTTT
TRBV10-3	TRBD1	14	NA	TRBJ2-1	CAIRPGQDYNEQFF	TGTGCCATCAGACCGGGACAGGACTACAATGAGCAGTTCTTC
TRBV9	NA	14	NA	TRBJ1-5	CASSVEGGNQPQHF	TGTGCCAGCAGCGTTGAGGGGGGCAATCAGCCCCAGCATTTT
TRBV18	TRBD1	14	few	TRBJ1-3	CASSPPGGRNTIYF	TGTGCCAGCTCACCCCCAGGGGGTAGGAACACCATATATTTT
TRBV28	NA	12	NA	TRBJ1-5	CASRDGNQPQHF	TGTGCCAGCAGGGACGGGAATCAGCCCCAGCATTTT
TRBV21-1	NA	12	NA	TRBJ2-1	CASSKAGNEQFF	TGTGCCAGCAGCAAAGCGGGAAATGAGCAGTTCTTC
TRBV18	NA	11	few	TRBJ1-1	CASSPETEAFF	TGTGCCAGCTCACCTGAGACTGAAGCTTTCTTT
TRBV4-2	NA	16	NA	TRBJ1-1	CASSQLAGAGNTEAFF	TGTGCCAGCAGCCAACTGGCAGGGGCGGGGAACACTGAAGCTTTCTTT
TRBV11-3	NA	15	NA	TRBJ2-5	CASSKWDGGRETQYF	TGTGCCAGCAGCAAATGGGACGGGGGTCGGGAGACCCAGTACTTC
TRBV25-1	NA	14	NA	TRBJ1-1	CASRADGGPTEAFF	TGTGCCAGCCGTGCCGACGGGGGACCCACTGAAGCTTTCTTT
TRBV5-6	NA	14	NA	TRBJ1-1	CASTLQTMNTEAFF	TGTGCCAGCACCCTACAGACCATGAACACTGAAGCTTTCTTT
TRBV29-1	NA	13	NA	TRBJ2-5	CSVELALEETQYF	TGCAGCGTTGAACTAGCGTTGGAAGAGACCCAGTACTTC
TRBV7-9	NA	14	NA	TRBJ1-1	CASSLGTVVTEAFF	TGTGCCAGCAGCTTAGGAACGGTGGTCACTGAAGCTTTCTTT
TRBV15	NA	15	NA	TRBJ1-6	CATSREVSYNSPLHF	TGTGCCACCAGCAGAGAGGTCTCCTATAATTCACCCCTCCACTTT
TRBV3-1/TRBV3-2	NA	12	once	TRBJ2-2	CASSQARGELFF	TGTGCCAGCAGCCAAGCCAGGGGGGAGCTGTTTTTT
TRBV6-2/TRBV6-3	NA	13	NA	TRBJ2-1	CASSRQVYYEQFF	TGTGCCAGCAGCCGACAGGTTTACTATGAGCAGTTCTTC
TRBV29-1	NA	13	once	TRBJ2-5	CSVEGENQETQYF	TGCAGCGTTGAGGGGGAAAACCAAGAGACCCAGTACTTC
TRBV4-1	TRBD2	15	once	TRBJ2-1	CASSQGAGDYNEQFF	TGCGCCAGCAGCCAAGGAGCGGGGGATTACAATGAGCAGTTCTTC
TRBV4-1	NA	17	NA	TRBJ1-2	CASSQVGREKGSYGYTF	TGCGCCAGCAGCCAAGTTGGCAGGGAAAAGGGTAGCTATGGCTACACCTTC
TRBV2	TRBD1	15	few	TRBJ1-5	CASSGTGQSNQPQHF	TGTGCCAGCAGCGGGACAGGGCAGAGCAATCAGCCCCAGCATTTT
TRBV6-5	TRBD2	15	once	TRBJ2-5	CASSHLAGPQETQYF	TGTGCCAGCAGCCACCTAGCGGGCCCCCAAGAGACCCAGTACTTC
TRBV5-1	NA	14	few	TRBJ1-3	CASSPESSGNTIYF	TGCGCCAGCAGCCCGGAATCTTCGGGAAACACCATATATTTT
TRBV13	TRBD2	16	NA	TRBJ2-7	CASSSLTSGGIYEQYF	TGTGCCAGCAGCTCCCTAACTAGCGGGGGGATCTACGAGCAGTACTTC
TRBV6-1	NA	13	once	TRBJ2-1	CASSEVAYNEQFF	TGTGCCAGCAGTGAAGTAGCTTACAATGAGCAGTTCTTC
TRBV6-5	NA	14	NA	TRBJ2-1	CASAAMNSYNEQFF	TGTGCCAGCGCGGCAATGAACTCCTACAATGAGCAGTTCTTC